The 30 T cell receptor beta chains in this list originate from one sample, sequenced in a study of blood T cells in healthy people across ages. The use of a sample-barcoded 5' primer and a J-beta primer mix characterized a second PCR of roughly 7 to 11 cycles. TCRdb redid the calling of the 5' RACE reads with MiXCR, one entry per CDR3 protein. The sample lists approximately 1.5 million distinct CDR3 sequences; around 40% were seen once. The sequencing input was blood. These receptors originate from a woman under 30 in good health.

The chain has TRBV7-2 and TRBJ2-5, with 7 bases that match TRBD1. The CDR3 loop spans 15 amino acids. Germline V lookup: CDR1 SGHTA, CDR2 FQGNSA. Germline trimming cut 3 bases from V and 0 bases from J; bases unmatched to any gene: 4. This chain's CDR3 is CASSFGTANQETQYF. The CDR3 DNA sequence: TGTGCCAGCAGCTTCGGGACAGCAAACCAAGAGACCCAGTACTTC.

This clonotype appeared a few times. The chain carries TRBV6-5 and TRBJ2-7; D gene ambiguous. V was pared by 2 bases and J by 4 bases, with 12 bases between. The CDR3 consists of 14 residues. The germline CDR1 and CDR2 sequences are MNHEY and SVGAGI. Written as DNA, the CDR3 is TGTGCCAGCAGTTACAATGTAGGGCTATACGAGCAGTACTTC. Translated: CASSYNVGLYEQYF.

The chain employs TRBV4-3 and TRBJ1-5; unclear D gene. With 1 base removed from V and 4 bases from J, the gap between germline ends came to 8 bases. CDR1 and CDR2 (germline): LGHNA, YSLEER. This CDR3 region has 14 residues. CDR3 bases: TGCGCCAGCAGCCAAGGATGGGAAAATCAGCCCCAGCATTTT. It yields the protein CASSQGWENQPQHF.

V and J are TRBV20-1 and TRBJ2-4; possibly TRBD2 for D (5 bases). The CDR3 runs 12 residues. Per the germline V gene, CDR1 is DFQATT and CDR2 is SNEGSKA (reference sequence). The CDR3 DNA sequence: TGCAGCCTCACTAGATTCAAAAACATTCAGTACTTC. This gives the protein CSLTRFKNIQYF.

This clonotype was found a few times. V usage is TRBV7-2 and J usage is TRBJ2-5; tentative D call: TRBD2 (5 bases). V shed 5 bases and J shed 2 bases, with 15 bases lying between them. The CDR3 has 15 amino acids. Germline V CDR1 and CDR2: SGHTA, FQGNSA. The CDR3 loop is CASSLPLSGQETQYF. The CDR3 DNA is TGTGCCAGCAGCCTCCCTCTGAGCGGTCAAGAGACCCAGTACTTC.

V is TRBV3-1 and J is TRBJ2-3; D call uncertain. The V gene's germline CDR1 is LGHDT and CDR2 YNNKEL (reference sequence). V lost 1 base and J lost 3, with 14 bases in between. The CDR3 totals 16 residues. The CDR3 nucleotides are TGTGCCAGCAGCCAAGGAGAGGTTTTTAGGACAGATACGCAGTATTTT. As protein: CASSQGEVFRTDTQYF.

This clonotype was seen only a few times. V is TRBV20-1 and J is TRBJ2-5, with D possibly being TRBD2 (6 bases). V was trimmed by 0 bases and J by 4 bases, leaving 15 bases between them. CDR3 length: 15 residues. Germline CDR1 and CDR2: DFQATT and SNEGSKA (reference sequence). Here the CDR3 DNA reads TGCAGTGCTAGAGATCTGCGGCAGGGAGGAGAGACCCAGTACTTC. It encodes CSARDLRQGGETQYF.

This clonotype was seen a few times. The V gene is TRBV5-4, the J gene TRBJ1-2; 7 bases are a match to TRBD1. Germline loops: CDR1 SGHNT, CDR2 YYREEE (reference sequence). The CDR3 consists of 14 residues. J was trimmed by 7 bases and V by 2 bases; bases with no gene match: 8. The DNA for the CDR3 is TGTGCCAGCAGCTTAAGACAGGGTCAGGCTGGCTACACCTTC. Translation: CASSLRQGQAGYTF.

The chain carries TRBV5-1 and TRBJ2-1, with 10 bases matching TRBD2. Looked up from germline, CDR1 is SGHRS and CDR2 is YFSETQ. The CDR3 is 16 residues long. Trimming took 4 bases from V and 7 from J; bases not matched to a gene: 11. CDR3 in DNA: TGCGCCAGCAGCCCTCCCCCAAGCGGGGGGGCGAATGAGCAGTTCTTC. Its protein product is CASSPPPSGGANEQFF.

V usage is TRBV7-9 and J usage is TRBJ2-7, with 8 bases that match TRBD2. The germline V gene has CDR1 SEHNR and CDR2 FQNEAQ (reference sequence). Losses at the gene ends were 2 bases for V and 2 bases for J; bases not matched to a gene: 8. This CDR3 spans 16 amino acids. The CDR3 loop is CASSLRSGVLAYEQYF. The CDR3 bases are TGTGCCAGCAGCTTACGTAGCGGGGTCCTAGCCTACGAGCAGTACTTC.

This chain joins TRBV27 and TRBJ2-5; D not certain. The better agreement between TRBJ2-4 and the DNA end casts doubt on the J call. The CDR3 totals 14 residues. Germline CDR1 and CDR2: MNHEY and SMNVEV (reference sequence). The CDR3 is CASSFRSPKNIQYF. CDR3 sequence (DNA): TGTGCCAGCAGTTTTAGGTCACCGAAAAACATTCAGTACTTC.

This clonotype was counted only a few times. The chain joins TRBV12-3 or TRBV12-4 to TRBJ2-3, with a possible D match to TRBD2 (6 bases). CDR3 length: 16 residues. V was cut by 3 bases and J by 6 bases, with 19 bases left in between. The CDR3 coding sequence is TGTGCCAGCAGTTTGGACCAGGCGGGGAGTTTGGATACGCAGTATTTT. It specifies CASSLDQAGSLDTQYF.

The chain couples TRBV29-1 to TRBJ1-2; no clear D. With 5 bases removed from V and 4 bases from J, the gap between germline ends came to 14 bases. CDR1 SQVTM and CDR2 ANQGSEA come from the germline V gene. The CDR3 has 13 residues. CDR3 nucleotide sequence: TGCAGCGTTTCCCCGAGTTATGGCTATGGCTACACCTTC. It translates to CSVSPSYGYGYTF.

This clonotype was observed a handful of times. The gene calls are TRBV13 and TRBJ2-7, with 8 bases lining up with TRBD2. CDR1 is PRHDT, CDR2 FYEKMQ, per germline (reference sequence). J lost 0 bases, V lost 6 bases, and 7 bases had no gene match. The CDR3 spans 15 residues. CDR3 region: CASSSSGRNSYEQYF. The CDR3 region has the DNA TGTGCCAGCAGTTCCAGCGGGAGAAACTCCTACGAGCAGTACTTC.

V usage is TRBV5-1 and J usage is TRBJ2-1; TRBD1 matches at 7 bases. J gave up 0 bases and V 4 bases, and 10 bases lay outside the gene matches. Germline V gene lookup returns CDR1 SGHRS and CDR2 YFSETQ. The CDR3 totals 17 residues. CDR3 residues: CASSVRQGNFSYNEQFF. As DNA, the CDR3 is TGCGCCAGCAGCGTACGACAGGGTAACTTCTCCTACAATGAGCAGTTCTTC.

V and J are TRBV2 and TRBJ2-1; the D is unclear. Germline assignment: CDR1 SNHLY and CDR2 FYNNEI. The CDR3 covers 11 residues. V lost 8 bases and J lost 6, with 8 bases in between. DNA of the CDR3: TGTGCCAGCGCCATCACCAATGAGCAGTTCTTC. This translates into CASAITNEQFF.

This clonotype has more than one count but fewer than ten. The chain combines TRBV6-2 or TRBV6-3 with TRBJ2-4, with D unresolved. This CDR3 is built from 15 residues. The germline CDR1 and CDR2 sequences are MNHEY and SVGEGT. With 2 bases removed from V and 5 bases from J, the gap between germline ends came to 13 bases. CDR3 region: CASSYGASLENIQYF. CDR3 nucleotide sequence: TGTGCCAGCAGTTACGGAGCCAGCCTTGAAAACATTCAGTACTTC.

Comment on this clonotype: The junction departs from the called germline gene at one end, perhaps through a read error. The chain carries TRBV12-3 or TRBV12-4 and TRBJ1-6; possibly TRBD1 for D (5 bases). The CDR3 loop spans 15 amino acids. The CDR3 DNA is TGTGCCAGCCGTTTATCAGGGCAACATAATTCACCCCTCCACTTT. This gives the protein CASRLSGQHNSPLHF.

This clonotype was seen a few times. CDR3 loop: CASSRRAVNRNTIYF. In DNA form, the CDR3 reads TGTGCCAGCAGCCGTCGGGCCGTTAACCGAAACACCATATATTTT. The chain has TRBV12-3 or TRBV12-4 and TRBJ1-3; D remains ambiguous. The V and J ends lost 6 bases and 5 bases respectively, with 17 bases between them. This CDR3 has 15 residues.

This CDR3 reads CSARGTGTNEQFF. The CDR3 bases are TGCAGTGCTAGAGGAACCGGGACAAATGAGCAGTTCTTC. V usage is TRBV20-1 and J usage is TRBJ2-1; a weak D match, TRBD1 (6 bases). V was pared by 1 base and J by 7 bases, with 11 bases between. Germline V lookup: CDR1 DFQATT, CDR2 SNEGSKA (reference sequence). This CDR3 spans 13 amino acids.

This clonotype has just a few counts. V is TRBV20-1 and J is TRBJ2-7; D is unresolved. CDR3 length: 15 amino acids. Germline CDR1 is DFQATT and CDR2 is SNEGSKA (reference sequence). V dropped 0 bases and J dropped 0 bases, with 12 bases sitting between them. The CDR3 bases are TGCAGTGCTAGAGACAGGCGATTAAGCTCCTACGAGCAGTACTTC. Translating gives CSARDRRLSSYEQYF.

In the case of this clonotype: One end of the junction varies from germline; a read error may be responsible. The chain recombines TRBV7-2 with TRBJ1-5; D unclear. Germline V lookup: CDR1 SGHTA, CDR2 FQGNSA. The CDR3 extends over 14 amino acids. The CDR3 sequence: CASRPYSSKQPQHF. CDR3 bases: TGTGCCAGCAGACCGTACAGTAGCAAGCAGCCCCAGCATTTT.

The rearrangement joins TRBV27 to TRBJ1-2; D unresolved. The CDR3 contains 13 residues. The V gene lost 0 bases and the J gene lost 8 bases, with 10 bases spanning the gap. Germline loops: CDR1 MNHEY, CDR2 SMNVEV (reference sequence). In DNA form, the CDR3 reads TGTGCCAGCAGTTTATCGGTTGGGAACGGCTACACCTTC. Translation: CASSLSVGNGYTF.

V and J are TRBV28 and TRBJ1-1, with a tentative D call TRBD1 (6 bases). Germline lookup yields CDR1 MDHEN and CDR2 SYDVKM. V lost 4 bases, J lost 7 bases, and 19 bases lay in between. The CDR3 loop spans 15 amino acids. In DNA, the CDR3 is TGTGCCAGCAGTTCACGACAGGTCTCGGGGGGTGAAGCTTTCTTT. This encodes CASSSRQVSGGEAFF.

To note about this clonotype: A single base separates this from a much larger clone, so it may be a read error. The chain recombines TRBV25-1 with TRBJ2-7; 7 bases agree with TRBD1. The J call could be wrong; TRBJ2-5 is a better fit for the DNA end. CDR3 length: 15 amino acids. Per the germline V gene, CDR1 is MGHDK and CDR2 is SYGVNS. In DNA, the CDR3 is TGTGCCGGCAGCTTTCGACAGGGTTACTTAAGGACCCAGTACTTC. This sequence encodes CAGSFRQGYLRTQYF.

The CDR3 coding sequence is TGTGCCAGCAGCAGGACCCTATCCCTCTATGGCTACACCTTC. Translated, it gives CASSRTLSLYGYTF. This chain joins TRBV6-2 or TRBV6-3 and TRBJ1-2; D is uncertain. V gave up 6 bases and J gave up 4 bases, with 15 bases separating them. This CDR3 has 14 amino acids. Looked up from germline, CDR1 is MNHEY and CDR2 is SVGEGT.

This clonotype showed up just a few times. This chain connects TRBV4-3 to TRBJ2-1, with 10 positions matching TRBD2. Germline CDR1 is LGHNA and CDR2 is YSLEER. Unmatched junction bases numbered 4, after V lost 0 bases and J lost 5 bases. The CDR3 has 16 amino acids. The CDR3 DNA is TGCGCCAGCAGCCAAGATCTAGCGGGAGTGGACAATGAGCAGTTCTTC. It is translated as CASSQDLAGVDNEQFF.

This clonotype was observed a handful of times. The chain recombines TRBV9 with TRBJ2-6; the D is unclear. Germline CDR1 and CDR2: SGDLS and YYNGEE. V was pared by 4 bases and J by 0 bases, with 11 bases between. The CDR3 extends over 16 amino acids. The CDR3 here is CASSPKGYSGANVLTF. The CDR3 DNA reads TGTGCCAGCAGCCCTAAAGGGTACTCTGGGGCCAACGTCCTGACTTTC.

The chain links TRBV12-3 or TRBV12-4 to TRBJ2-5; TRBD2 aligns across 8 bases. The CDR3 extends over 15 amino acids. J was trimmed by 6 bases and V by 1 base; bases with no gene match: 7. CDR3 amino acids: CASSLGAGGGKTQYF. DNA for the CDR3: TGTGCCAGCAGTTTAGGGGCGGGGGGCGGAAAGACCCAGTACTTC.

This clonotype was observed a few times. The chain couples TRBV4-1 to TRBJ2-7; no clear D. The V end was cut by 1 base, the J end by 0 bases, with 10 bases between. CDR1 and CDR2 from the germline V gene are MGHRA and YSYEKL. The CDR3 covers 15 residues. Here the CDR3 reads CASSQVALSSYEQYF. The CDR3 DNA reads TGCGCCAGCAGCCAAGTAGCCCTAAGCTCCTACGAGCAGTACTTC.